This record covers a single T cell receptor beta chain. Its antigen is as yet unknown. Molecular-barcoded quantitative 5'-RACE produced these TCR beta libraries. TCRdb processed the 5' RACE reads anew with MiXCR; each CDR3 protein has one entry. Here the sample spans a few hundred thousand distinct CDR3 sequences, approximately 20% being singletons. Trimming cost V 7 bases and J 3 bases; bases outside gene matches: 9. The CDR3 has 14 residues. This entry is derived from a study of CD8 T cells in ankylosing spondylitis. Whole-study results and caveats: Characteristic, it appeared, of ankylosing spondylitis blood was a TCR beta motif of seven or eight highly homologous variants.

The sequenced sample consisted of blood, either unsorted or a sorted T cell fraction (not recorded which). The rearrangement uses TRBV12-3 or TRBV12-4 and TRBJ2-7; 7 nucleotides match TRBD2. The source is a male donor with ankylosing spondylitis. CDR3 region: CASTLPGGGYEQYF. The CDR3 DNA reads as TGTGCCAGCACTCTCCCCGGCGGGGGCTACGAGCAGTACTTC.